Listed below are T cell receptor beta chains from one sample, sequenced in a study of blood T cell repertoires in COVID-19. Assay: immunoSEQ multiplex PCR; the TCRdb copy retains only in-frame clones and omits some. The profile shows over 250,000 clones, around 90% of them singletons. The sample comprised PBMCs or T cells enriched from blood (not recorded which). These receptors were obtained from a woman in her late teens or twenties who had recovered from COVID-19. Both conserved end residues are part of each CDR3. A D gene is named only where the DNA matches it firmly. Where a row states a size, it is once, few, many or the class of an expanded clone; other rows omit it.

v_call,d_call,j_call,clone_size,cdr3_nt,cdr3_aa
TRBV5-1,TRBD1,TRBJ2-3,once,TGCGCCAGCAGACTCGGACAGGGCACAGATACGCAGTATTTT,CASRLGQGTDTQYF
TRBV4-3,.,TRBJ1-1,few,TGCGCCAGCAGCCGCCGGGTTTTGGGCACTGAAGCTTTCTTT,CASSRRVLGTEAFF
TRBV7-9,.,TRBJ1-2,.,TGTGCCAGCAGCTTATGGACAAGGAACTATGGCTACACCTTC,CASSLWTRNYGYTF
TRBV14,TRBD2,TRBJ2-7,.,TGTGCCAGCAGCCAAGAAAGTCTAGCGGAATACTACGAGCAGTACTTC,CASSQESLAEYYEQYF
TRBV6-5,.,TRBJ2-1,few,TGTGCCAGCAGTCTAAGTACGAGGAATGAGCAGTTCTTC,CASSLSTRNEQFF
TRBV6-5,TRBD1,TRBJ1-1,.,TGTGCCAGCCAATGGGCAGGGGGAAACACTGAAGCTTTCTTT,CASQWAGGNTEAFF
TRBV5-1,TRBD1,TRBJ1-4,.,TGCGCCAGCAGCTTGGCTCTAACGGGACAGGGACATGAAAAACTGTTTTTT,CASSLALTGQGHEKLFF
TRBV19,TRBD1,TRBJ2-7,.,TGTGCCAGTAGTAAGGCTCCGGGACAGGGGTACGAGCAGTACTTC,CASSKAPGQGYEQYF
TRBV12-3/TRBV12-4,TRBD1,TRBJ1-1,.,TGTGCCAGCAGGGGGACAGGGAACACTGAAGCTTTCTTT,CASRGTGNTEAFF
TRBV9,.,TRBJ2-3,.,TGTGCCAGCAGCGTATCGGGGGAAGATACGCAGTATTTT,CASSVSGEDTQYF
TRBV7-6,.,TRBJ2-3,.,TGTGCCAGCAGCTTAGCGTTGGAGGGGACCTCGGGCGAGGTGAATACGCAGTATTTT,CASSLALEGTSGEVNTQYF
TRBV19,.,TRBJ2-2,.,TGTGCCAGTAGGCACAGGATTGTAAACACCGGGGAGCTGTTTTTT,CASRHRIVNTGELFF
TRBV11-2,.,TRBJ2-3,.,TGTGCCAGCAGCTTAGTTGAGGTCACAGATACGCAGTATTTT,CASSLVEVTDTQYF
TRBV19,TRBD1,TRBJ2-7,once,TGTGCCAGTAGTAAGGGGACAGGGGACTACGAGCAGTACTTC,CASSKGTGDYEQYF
TRBV9,.,TRBJ2-6,.,TGTGCCAGCAGCGTACCAAACCAGGGCTCTGGGGCCAACGTCCTGACTTTC,CASSVPNQGSGANVLTF
TRBV5-1,TRBD2,TRBJ2-7,.,TGCGCCAGCAGCTTGGACCCCCCTAGCGGGAGGGCCCTCGAGCAGTACTTC,CASSLDPPSGRALEQYF
TRBV5-4,TRBD2,TRBJ2-3,.,TGTGCCAGCAGCAGAAGCGGGAGTTTCGCAGATACGCAGTATTTT,CASSRSGSFADTQYF